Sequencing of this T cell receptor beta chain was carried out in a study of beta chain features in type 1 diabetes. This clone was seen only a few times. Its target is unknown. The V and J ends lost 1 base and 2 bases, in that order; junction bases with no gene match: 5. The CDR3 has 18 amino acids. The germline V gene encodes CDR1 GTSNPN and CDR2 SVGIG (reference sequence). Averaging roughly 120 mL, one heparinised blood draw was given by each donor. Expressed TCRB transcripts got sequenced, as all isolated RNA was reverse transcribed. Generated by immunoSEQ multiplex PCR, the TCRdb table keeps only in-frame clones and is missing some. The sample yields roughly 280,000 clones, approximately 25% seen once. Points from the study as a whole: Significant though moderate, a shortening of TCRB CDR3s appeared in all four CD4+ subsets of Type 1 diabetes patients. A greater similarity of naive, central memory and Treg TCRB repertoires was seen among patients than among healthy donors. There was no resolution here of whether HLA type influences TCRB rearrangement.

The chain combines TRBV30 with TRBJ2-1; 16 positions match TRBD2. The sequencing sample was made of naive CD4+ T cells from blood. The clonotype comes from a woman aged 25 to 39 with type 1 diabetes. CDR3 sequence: CAWSGGGLAGGPYNEQFF. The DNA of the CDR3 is TGTGCCTGGAGTGGGGGGGGACTAGCGGGAGGGCCCTACAATGAGCAGTTCTTC. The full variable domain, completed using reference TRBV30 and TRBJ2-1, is SQTIHQWPATLVQPVGSPLSLECTVEGTSNPNLYWYRQAAGRGLQLLFYSVGIGQISSEVPQNLSASRPQDRQFILSSKKLLLSDSGFYLCAWSGGGLAGGPYNEQFFGPGTRLTVL.